This entry concerns a single TCR beta chain. Its cognate antigen is unknown. The sample belongs to a study of T cell repertoires in cytomegalovirus infection. Whole-study context: Public TCR beta signatures provided an indication of both CMV infection and a matching HLA type. Whole-study findings and limits: The study identified carriers of CMV plus the relevant HLA from cumulative public TCR beta family frequency. In two of eight donors, the top clonotype was HLA-C-restricted CMV-specific.

V dropped 2 bases and J dropped 0 bases, with 7 bases sitting between them. The CDR3 has 14 residues. From the reads, TCRdb called clonotypes with MiXCR, one entry per CDR3 protein. In the table there are more than 55,000 distinct CDR3 sequences, approximately 22% of which are singletons. The sequences come from CD8+ T cells from cultured PBMCs, collected from culture after CMV antigen stimulation. The sequence was collected from a human donor in good health (CMV status not recorded). Some clones in this sample may be carry-over from other donors' samples. V is TRBV12-3 or TRBV12-4 and J is TRBJ1-1; D remains ambiguous. CDR3 residues: CASSLTRMNTEAFF. CDR3 nucleotides: TGTGCCAGCAGTTTAACCAGAATGAACACTGAAGCTTTCTTT.